The 30 T cell receptor beta chains in this list originate from one sample, sequenced in a study of human thymus T cells. Method: immunoSEQ multiplex PCR; TCRdb's copy keeps in-frame clones and lacks some. The repertoire includes about 60,000 clones, about 94% of them detected once, and over 5% sits in the top ten. The material sequenced was blood. The receptors derive from a boy younger than two with a congenital heart defect but otherwise immunologically healthy.

The chain recombines TRBV4-1 with TRBJ1-6, with TRBD1 as a possible D gene (6 bases). Germline V gives CDR1 MGHRA, CDR2 YSYEKL. V was clipped by 1 base and J by 9 bases, with 16 bases between them. This CDR3 region has 16 residues. The CDR3 here is CASSQGAGELTSPLHF. CDR3 nucleotide sequence: TGCGCCAGCAGCCAAGGAGCAGGGGAACTTACTTCACCCCTCCACTTT.

The rearrangement uses TRBV10-3 and TRBJ1-4, with D hard to call. The germline CDR1 and CDR2 sequences are ENHRY and SYGVKD. The CDR3 covers 13 residues. V lost 4 bases, J lost 6 bases, and 9 bases lay in between. The DNA of the CDR3 is TGTGCCATCAGTGGGGCGGTCGATGAAAAACTGTTTTTT. This codes for CAISGAVDEKLFF.

This clone was detected once. The J gene is TRBJ2-3, the V gene TRBV7-3, with D perhaps matching TRBD1 or TRBD2 (5 bases each). This CDR3 contains 15 residues. The V gene's germline CDR1 is SGHTA and CDR2 FQGTGA. Trimming removed 3 bases at V and 1 base at J, with 11 bases between. CDR3 in DNA: TGTGCCAGCAGCTTTGGGCAGGGACGCACAGATACGCAGTATTTT. It yields the protein CASSFGQGRTDTQYF. The entire variable domain, with the rest obtained from reference TRBV7-3 and TRBJ2-3, is as follows: GAGVSQTPSNKVTEKGKYVELRCDPISGHTALYWYRQSLGQGPEFLIYFQGTGAADDSGLPNDRFFAVRPEGSVSTLKIQRTERGDSAVYLCASSFGQGRTDTQYFGPGTRLTVL.

The chain uses TRBV6-5 and TRBJ1-2, with 7 bases matching TRBD1. The CDR3 consists of 13 residues. Germline CDR1 and CDR2: MNHEY and SVGAGI. With V trimmed by 0 bases and J by 14 bases, 9 bases remained unmatched. The CDR3 nucleotides read TGTGCCAGCAGTTACTCGATGGAGGGGGCTCGAACCTTC. Translated: CASSYSMEGARTF.

This clone was observed once. The J gene is TRBJ2-3, the V gene TRBV11-3, with TRBD2 identical over 15 bases. The CDR3 is 16 residues long. In germline, CDR1 is SGHNT, CDR2 YENEEA. V was pared by 3 bases and J by 3 bases, with 1 base of the junction left unmatched. This chain's CDR3 is CASSFGTSGRTDTQYF. The CDR3 DNA sequence: TGTGCCAGCAGCTTTGGGACTAGCGGGAGGACAGATACGCAGTATTTT.

The chain uses TRBV6-1 and TRBJ1-2; TRBD1 matches at 10 bases. After removal of 6 bases from V and 8 bases from J, the junction contained 6 bases not matched to a gene. This CDR3 spans 13 amino acids. Germline V CDR1 and CDR2: MNHNS, SASEGT. CDR3 bases: TGTGCCAGCAGATCGGACAGGGGGAACGGCTACACCTTC. Protein sequence: CASRSDRGNGYTF.

The V call is TRBV30, the J call TRBJ2-3, with 12 nucleotides matching TRBD2. The ends lost 4 bases at V and 4 bases at J; junction bases unmatched: 0. Germline V CDR1 and CDR2: GTSNPN, SVGIG (reference sequence). This CDR3 comprises 13 residues. The CDR3 here is CAWTSGGADTQYF. The CDR3 DNA sequence: TGTGCCTGGACTAGCGGGGGGGCAGATACGCAGTATTTT.

CDR3 coding DNA: TGTGCCATCAGTGCCCTAGCGGGAGAAACTGAGCAGTTCTTC. Residues: CAISALAGETEQFF. The chain links TRBV10-3 to TRBJ2-1; 10 nucleotides match TRBD2. From germline, CDR1 is ENHRY and CDR2 SYGVKD. Trimming at V came to 4 bases and at J to 9 bases, leaving 6 bases not matched to a gene. The CDR3 is made up of 14 amino acids.

The chain uses TRBV27 and TRBJ2-1, with TRBD2 identical over 7 bases. CDR3 size: 13 residues. Germline assignment: CDR1 MNHEY and CDR2 SMNVEV (reference sequence). V shed 7 bases, J shed 3 bases, and the junction held 3 bases outside the gene matches. The CDR3 spells CASKAGVYNEQFF. The CDR3 DNA follows: TGTGCCAGCAAGGCGGGGGTCTACAATGAGCAGTTCTTC.

The chain uses TRBV18 and TRBJ2-1; 8 bases align to TRBD2. Trimming took 3 bases from V and 6 from J; bases not matched to a gene: 4. The V gene's germline CDR1 is KGHSH and CDR2 LQKENI. CDR3 length: 14 amino acids. Here the CDR3 DNA reads TGTGCCAGCTCACCCGGGGGGGTCGGCAATGAGCAGTTCTTC. It translates to CASSPGGVGNEQFF.

The gene calls are TRBV6-5 and TRBJ2-3, with no clear D. The germline V gene has CDR1 MNHEY and CDR2 SVGAGI. The CDR3 covers 14 residues. The ends were cut back, 0 bases at V and 3 bases at J, with 7 bases in the middle. CDR3 nucleotides: TGTGCCAGCAGTTACTCTGGTGCTACAGATACGCAGTATTTT. Translation: CASSYSGATDTQYF.

CDR3 nucleotide sequence: TGTGCCAGCAAGGAGATTCGGTACTGTGGCTACACCTTC. It specifies CASKEIRYCGYTF. V is TRBV6-4 and J is TRBJ1-2; D remains unclear. The CDR3 contains 13 residues. Germline CDR1 is MRHNA and CDR2 is SNTAGT. The V end was cut by 7 bases, the J end by 7 bases, with 16 bases between.

V usage is TRBV7-2 and J usage is TRBJ2-5, with 8 bases lining up with TRBD2. With 1 base clipped from V and 3 bases from J, the junction kept 4 bases outside the gene matches. Germline CDR1 is SGHTA and CDR2 is FQGNSA. CDR3 length: 15 residues. Written as DNA, the CDR3 is TGTGCCAGCAGCTTAGAAAGTAGCGGGAAAGAGACCCAGTACTTC. Translated, it gives CASSLESSGKETQYF. The full variable domain, its missing parts supplied by reference TRBV7-2 and TRBJ2-5, is GAGVSQSPSNKVTEKGKDVELRCDPISGHTALYWYRQSLGQGLEFLIYFQGNSAPDKSGLPSDRFSAERTGGSVSTLTIQRTQQEDSAVYLCASSLESSGKETQYFGPGTRLLVL.

The V call is TRBV4-1, the J call TRBJ2-7; TRBD2 matches 8 bases. Per germline, CDR1 MGHRA and CDR2 YSYEKL. Trimming removed 0 bases from V and 5 bases from J; junction bases left unmatched: 9. The CDR3 runs to 16 residues. The CDR3 sequence is CASSQDVGGALNEQYF. The CDR3 nucleotides read TGCGCCAGCAGCCAAGATGTCGGGGGGGCGCTCAACGAGCAGTACTTC.

This CDR3 is CASSRGLIAGGQETQYF. As DNA, the CDR3 is TGTGCCAGCAGCCGTGGGTTAATAGCGGGGGGGCAAGAGACCCAGTACTTC. The gene calls are TRBV5-4 and TRBJ2-5; TRBD2 matches 11 bases. Germline loops: CDR1 SGHNT, CDR2 YYREEE (reference sequence). The CDR3 is made up of 17 amino acids. Trimming took 4 bases from V and 2 from J; bases not matched to a gene: 10.

The chain carries TRBV7-2 and TRBJ2-2; TRBD2 aligns across 8 bases. With V trimmed by 6 bases and J by 1 base, 7 bases remained unmatched. This CDR3 region has 16 residues. Germline values: CDR1 SGHTA, CDR2 FQGNSA. The CDR3 protein is CASRRGGSVNTGELFF. CDR3 nucleotides: TGTGCCAGCAGACGGGGGGGTTCCGTGAACACCGGGGAGCTGTTTTTT.

The chain links TRBV5-6 to TRBJ1-5; 8 positions match TRBD1. The CDR3 has 13 residues. CDR1 SGHDT and CDR2 YYEEEE come from the germline V gene. The junction had 4 bases not matched to a gene; V was cut back by 4 bases and J by 7 bases. CDR3 sequence reads: CASSIGTGQPQHF. DNA for the CDR3: TGTGCCAGCAGCATCGGGACAGGCCAGCCCCAGCATTTT.

The chain recombines TRBV19 with TRBJ2-3, with 9 positions matching TRBD2. The CDR3 contains 16 residues. Germline CDR1 is LNHDA and CDR2 is SQIVND (reference sequence). J gave up 4 bases and V 6 bases, and 11 bases lay outside the gene matches. CDR3 protein: CASSHGSGGFSDTQYF. CDR3 DNA: TGTGCCAGTAGCCACGGGAGCGGGGGGTTCTCAGATACGCAGTATTTT.

This chain connects TRBV6-5 to TRBJ2-5, with D hard to call. From germline, CDR1 is MNHEY and CDR2 SVGAGI. The V end lost 1 base, the J end lost 5 bases, and 2 bases lay between the germline ends. This CDR3 contains 11 residues. The CDR3 loop reads CASSYYETQYF. CDR3 in DNA: TGTGCCAGCAGTTACTACGAGACCCAGTACTTC.

J is TRBJ2-1 and V is TRBV7-9; possibly TRBD2 for D (5 bases). Trimming took off 3 bases at V and 0 bases at J, with 12 bases between the two ends. Looked up from germline, CDR1 is SEHNR and CDR2 is FQNEAQ (reference sequence). The CDR3 spans 16 residues. The CDR3 reads CASSFTSPLSYNEQFF. DNA of the CDR3: TGTGCCAGCAGCTTCACTAGTCCTCTCTCCTACAATGAGCAGTTCTTC.

The chain uses TRBV5-6 and TRBJ2-1; D gene ambiguous. Germline CDR1 reads SGHDT; CDR2 reads YYEEEE. The V end was cut by 2 bases, the J end by 0 bases, with 9 bases between. CDR3 size: 15 residues. CDR3: CASSFRQLSYNEQFF. The CDR3 DNA reads TGTGCCAGCAGCTTCCGACAACTCTCCTACAATGAGCAGTTCTTC.

The table lists this clone with a count of one. The chain has TRBV9 and TRBJ2-3; no firm D call. The CDR3 is made up of 16 amino acids. Per the germline V gene, CDR1 is SGDLS and CDR2 is YYNGEE. V was cut by 0 bases and J by 0 bases, with 11 bases left in between. In DNA form, the CDR3 reads TGTGCCAGCAGCGTAGGAAGGGATTCTAGCACAGATACGCAGTATTTT. Protein: CASSVGRDSSTDTQYF.

V and J are TRBV7-9 and TRBJ2-3; D gene uncertain. V was pared by 4 bases and J by 2 bases, with 7 bases between. Germline CDR1 and CDR2: SEHNR and FQNEAQ (reference sequence). This CDR3 is 13 amino acids long. CDR3 region: CASSYLPTDTQYF. CDR3 bases: TGTGCCAGCAGCTACCTGCCCACAGATACGCAGTATTTT.

V and J are TRBV15 and TRBJ2-2; weak D call: TRBD1 (5 bases). Germline loops: CDR1 LNHNV, CDR2 YYDKDF (reference sequence). The CDR3 runs to 14 residues. V was clipped by 3 bases and J by 7 bases, with 12 bases between them. The CDR3 loop reads CATSSQGDGGELFF. CDR3 DNA: TGTGCCACCAGCAGCCAGGGCGACGGCGGGGAGCTGTTTTTT.

For the CDR3, the DNA is TGTGCCAGCTCCGGGGGTAGCGCAGCCCAAGAGACCCAGTACTTC. Protein sequence: CASSGGSAAQETQYF. This chain joins TRBV19 and TRBJ2-5, with D possibly TRBD2 on 6 matching bases. V dropped 9 bases and J dropped 1 base, with 18 bases sitting between them. The CDR3 totals 15 residues. Germline V gene sequence: CDR1 LNHDA, CDR2 SQIVND (reference sequence).

The chain combines TRBV25-1 with TRBJ2-2; TRBD1 agrees at 11 bases. Germline V gene sequence: CDR1 MGHDK, CDR2 SYGVNS. V was pared by 3 bases and J by 6 bases, with 6 bases of the junction left unmatched. CDR3 size: 16 residues. CDR3 bases: TGTGCCAGCAGTGACGAGGGACAGGGGGTCGCCGGGGAGCTGTTTTTT. This sequence encodes CASSDEGQGVAGELFF.

V gene TRBV2 combines with J gene TRBJ2-3, with D uncertain. The V end was cut by 8 bases, the J end by 1 base, with 7 bases between. This CDR3 region has 12 residues. CDR1 SNHLY and CDR2 FYNNEI come from the germline V gene. The CDR3 nucleotides read TGTGCCAGCCTTGGGGGCACAGATACGCAGTATTTT. It yields the protein CASLGGTDTQYF.

J is TRBJ2-7 and V is TRBV6-5; D is undetermined. Looked up from germline, CDR1 is MNHEY and CDR2 is SVGAGI. Between the trimmed V and J ends, which lost 0 bases and 3 bases, there was a span of 12 bases. The CDR3 consists of 15 residues. Written as DNA, the CDR3 is TGTGCCAGCAGTTACTCAAGGCTAAGTGGCTACGAGCAGTACTTC. It is translated as CASSYSRLSGYEQYF.

This chain connects TRBV6-1 to TRBJ2-7; D might be TRBD1 or TRBD2, each matching 5 bases. V lost 8 bases and J lost 0, with 14 bases in between. The CDR3 covers 14 residues. In germline, CDR1 is MNHNS, CDR2 SASEGT. The CDR3 sequence: CASGRDPSSYEQYF. CDR3 sequence (DNA): TGTGCCAGCGGTCGGGACCCTAGCTCCTACGAGCAGTACTTC.

The chain carries TRBV5-1 and TRBJ2-1, with D tentatively TRBD2 (5 bases). V was clipped by 2 bases and J by 5 bases, with 14 bases between them. Per the germline V gene, CDR1 is SGHRS and CDR2 is YFSETQ. CDR3 size: 15 residues. Here the CDR3 reads CASSLMDFVNNEQFF. DNA for the CDR3: TGCGCCAGCAGCTTAATGGACTTCGTGAACAATGAGCAGTTCTTC. The variable domain in full, completed from reference TRBV5-1 and TRBJ2-1, reads KAGVTQTPRYLIKTRGQQVTLSCSPISGHRSVSWYQQTPGQGLQFLFEYFSETQRNKGNFPGRFSGRQFSNSRSEMNVSTLELGDSALYLCASSLMDFVNNEQFFGPGTRLTVL.